This TCR beta chain was sequenced for a study of T cell responses to AZD1222 COVID-19 vaccine. Overall study findings and caveats: Seropositive status at baseline applied to only six AZD1222 recipients. The donors showed a predominance of white British ancestry and of females, with possible underestimation of clonal diversity.

V was clipped by 6 bases and J by 0 bases, with 8 bases between them. From germline, CDR1 is LNHDA and CDR2 SQIVND (reference sequence). There are 14 residues in the CDR3. Produced via immunoSEQ multiplex PCR; TCRdb's table is partial and in-frame only. The table has roughly 180,000 clones, about 90% seen once. Details on this clone: Its antigen is not identified.

The specimen was peripheral blood, collected 28 days after the second AZD1222 dose. The source of this sequence is an adult who received the AZD1222 COVID-19 vaccine. The rearrangement links TRBV19 to TRBJ1-4; no firm D call. Here the CDR3 reads CASSETATNEKLFF. Here the CDR3 DNA reads TGTGCCAGTAGCGAGACTGCAACTAATGAAAAACTGTTTTTT.